The 27 T cell receptor beta chains listed next were all sequenced from one sample in a study of radiotherapy plus CTLA-4 blockade in lung cancer. Clones were read by immunoSEQ multiplex PCR, and TCRdb kept only the in-frame ones, dropping some. The sample holds 90,000 or so clones, approximately 86% seen once. Sequencing was performed on peripheral blood, taken from a patient treated with radiotherapy plus ipilimumab. These receptors all come from a human donor with non-small cell lung cancer who had a partial response to radiotherapy plus ipilimumab.

This sequence joins TRBV6-5 and TRBJ2-2; 8 bases are a match to TRBD2. Losses at the gene ends were 5 bases for V and 4 bases for J; bases not matched to a gene: 6. The CDR3 is made up of 15 amino acids. In germline, CDR1 is MNHEY, CDR2 SVGAGI. The CDR3 here is CASSLSGRGTGELFF. As DNA, the CDR3 is TGTGCCAGCAGTCTCAGCGGGAGAGGCACCGGGGAGCTGTTTTTT.

In this sample, this clone turned up a few times. This chain links TRBV10-1 with TRBJ1-1; D gene uncertain. Germline lookup yields CDR1 WNHNN and CDR2 SYGVQD (reference sequence). The V gene lost 7 bases and the J gene lost 0 bases, with 9 bases spanning the gap. The CDR3 is 13 residues long. This CDR3 is CASMVRVNTEAFF. DNA of the CDR3: TGCGCCAGCATGGTTCGGGTGAACACTGAAGCTTTCTTT.

As for this clone: This CDR3 is also generated by other DNA sequences in the sample. This sequence joins TRBV7-8 and TRBJ2-1; 7 bases agree with TRBD2. The germline CDR1 and CDR2 sequences are SGHVS and FQNEAQ. Trimming cost V 6 bases and J 1 base; bases outside gene matches: 12. There are 17 residues in the CDR3. The CDR3 coding sequence is TGTGCCAGCAGGTCGTGGGCGTGGGAGGGGTCCTACAATGAGCAGTTCTTC. Encoded protein: CASRSWAWEGSYNEQFF.

The V call is TRBV18, the J call TRBJ2-7; a possible D gene is TRBD2 (5 bases). This CDR3 spans 12 amino acids. V dropped 3 bases and J dropped 3 bases, with 6 bases sitting between them. Germline CDR1 and CDR2: KGHSH and LQKENI. The CDR3 sequence: CASSPAGYEQYF. As DNA, the CDR3 is TGTGCCAGCTCACCGGCGGGCTACGAGCAGTACTTC.

J is TRBJ1-2 and V is TRBV5-1; 9 bases map to TRBD1. Germline CDR1 reads SGHRS; CDR2 reads YFSETQ. The CDR3 covers 15 residues. V trimming: 4 bases; J trimming: 7 bases; junction bases outside the gene matches: 11. The CDR3 loop is CASSLDRGAYGGYTF. The CDR3 DNA reads TGCGCCAGCAGCCTAGACAGGGGGGCTTACGGTGGCTACACCTTC.

This chain uses TRBV9 with TRBJ1-2; the D gene is possibly TRBD1 (5 bases). Germline V gene sequence: CDR1 SGDLS, CDR2 YYNGEE. Between the trimmed V and J ends, which lost 3 bases and 8 bases, there was a span of 17 bases. This CDR3 is built from 14 residues. CDR3 coding DNA: TGTGCCAGCAGCGGATGGGTCTCTCGGGGGGGCTACACCTTC. Translated: CASSGWVSRGGYTF. The full variable domain, its missing parts supplied by reference TRBV9 and TRBJ1-2, is DSGVTQTPKHLITATGQRVTLRCSPRSGDLSVYWYQQSLDQGLQFLIQYYNGEERAKGNILERFSAQQFPDLHSELNLSSLELGDSALYFCASSGWVSRGGYTFGSGTRLTVV.

This clone has only one observation. The identical CDR3 is also encoded by other nucleotide sequences in the sample. V is TRBV5-1 and J is TRBJ1-2; 11 positions match TRBD1. CDR1 is SGHRS, CDR2 YFSETQ, per germline. This CDR3 comprises 15 residues. V lost 0 bases, J lost 4 bases, and 2 bases stayed unmatched. The CDR3, as DNA: TGCGCCAGCAGCTTGGAGGGGACAGGGGGCTATGGCTACACCTTC. Translated: CASSLEGTGGYGYTF.

The chain has TRBV5-1 and TRBJ1-1; D remains unclear. Per the germline V gene, CDR1 is SGHRS and CDR2 is YFSETQ. Trimming left V 2 bases short and J 0 bases short, with 11 bases between. This CDR3 has 15 residues. CDR3 amino acids: CASSLYGEMNTEAFF. The CDR3 DNA reads as TGCGCCAGCAGCTTATATGGAGAGATGAACACTGAAGCTTTCTTT.

V is TRBV5-4 and J is TRBJ1-2; D possibly corresponds to TRBD1 (6 bases). Germline loops: CDR1 SGHNT, CDR2 YYREEE (reference sequence). V was clipped by 2 bases and J by 14 bases, with 19 bases between them. The CDR3 spans 13 residues. CDR3 residues: CASSLTTKGTGTF. CDR3 coding DNA: TGTGCCAGCAGCTTAACGACGAAGGGAACAGGGACCTTC.

The chain links TRBV19 to TRBJ2-1; 7 bases map to TRBD2. CDR1 and CDR2 (germline): LNHDA, SQIVND (reference sequence). The trim removed 4 bases at V and 3 bases at J, leaving 9 bases unmatched. The CDR3 spans 16 residues. DNA of the CDR3: TGTGCCAGTAGTACTCTCGGGGGGATCAACTACAATGAGCAGTTCTTC. Its protein product is CASSTLGGINYNEQFF. Variable domain in full (rest from reference TRBV19 and TRBJ2-1): DGGITQSPKYLFRKEGQNVTLSCEQNLNHDAMYWYRQDPGQGLRLIYYSQIVNDFQKGDIAEGYSVSREKKESFPLTVTSAQKNPTAFYLCASSTLGGINYNEQFFGPGTRLTVL.

V gene TRBV6-1 combines with J gene TRBJ2-2; D call uncertain. The CDR3 covers 14 residues. CDR1 and CDR2 (germline): MNHNS, SASEGT. Trimming took off 8 bases at V and 2 bases at J, with 12 bases between the two ends. CDR3 in DNA: TGTGCCAGCCTTAAAACAAAAAACACCGGGGAGCTGTTTTTT. Translated, it gives CASLKTKNTGELFF.

V is TRBV2 and J is TRBJ2-6; weak D call: TRBD2 (5 bases). The CDR3 has 17 residues. The germline V gene has CDR1 SNHLY and CDR2 FYNNEI. V gave up 7 bases and J gave up 0 bases, with 16 bases separating them. The CDR3 is CASIGSTGNSGANVLTF. In nucleotides, the CDR3 is TGTGCCAGCATAGGTTCGACGGGGAACTCTGGGGCCAACGTCCTGACTTTC. Full variable domain (remainder filled in from reference TRBV2 and TRBJ2-6): EPEVTQTPSHQVTQMGQEVILRCVPISNHLYFYWYRQILGQKVEFLVSFYNNEISEKSEIFDDQFSVERPDGSNFTLKIRSTKLEDSAMYFCASIGSTGNSGANVLTFGAGSRLTVL.

V is TRBV7-8 and J is TRBJ2-6, with a weak D call TRBD1 (6 bases). This CDR3 spans 19 amino acids. The ends were cut back, 3 bases at V and 0 bases at J, with 18 bases in the middle. Germline V CDR1 and CDR2: SGHVS, FQNEAQ. The CDR3 DNA sequence: TGTGCCAGCAGCTTCCTAGGGGGTGGATTATACTCTGGGGCCAACGTCCTGACTTTC. Amino acids: CASSFLGGGLYSGANVLTF.

The gene calls are TRBV2 and TRBJ2-7; TRBD1 matches 10 bases. The CDR3 sequence is 14 residues long. The junction had 9 bases not matched to a gene; V was cut back by 7 bases and J by 6 bases. Per the germline V gene, CDR1 is SNHLY and CDR2 is FYNNEI. The CDR3 here is CASITPGQGREQYF. The CDR3 DNA reads TGTGCCAGCATTACTCCGGGACAGGGGCGCGAGCAGTACTTC.

This clone was seen a handful of times. The rearrangement joins TRBV7-2 to TRBJ2-1; TRBD2 agrees at 10 bases. Germline loops: CDR1 SGHTA, CDR2 FQGNSA. J gave up 8 bases and V 0 bases, and 4 bases lay outside the gene matches. The CDR3 totals 15 residues. The CDR3, as DNA: TGTGCCAGCAGCTTAGCCCTTACTAGCGGGGATGAGCAGTTCTTC. This codes for CASSLALTSGDEQFF.

This clone was seen once. The CDR3 loop is CASSPETGGPSEQYV. CDR3 nucleotide sequence: TGTGCCAGCAGCCCAGAGACAGGGGGCCCAAGCGAGCAGTACGTC. V is TRBV6-1 and J is TRBJ2-7, with 10 bases matching TRBD1. The trim removed 6 bases at V and 6 bases at J, leaving 11 bases unmatched. The CDR3 has 15 amino acids. CDR1 and CDR2 (germline): MNHNS, SASEGT.

V usage is TRBV2 and J usage is TRBJ2-3; 7 bases align to TRBD1. The CDR3 runs to 15 residues. The V and J ends lost 2 bases and 7 bases, in that order; junction bases with no gene match: 9. Germline V CDR1 and CDR2: SNHLY, FYNNEI. The CDR3 sequence is CASSEQAGGTNTQYF. In DNA form, the CDR3 reads TGTGCCAGCAGTGAACAGGCAGGGGGTACAAATACGCAGTATTTT.

The J gene is TRBJ2-2, the V gene TRBV6-4; TRBD1 might be the D (6 bases). V was trimmed by 3 bases and J by 5 bases, leaving 13 bases between them. The CDR3 is 15 amino acids. Germline values: CDR1 MRHNA, CDR2 SNTAGT. As DNA, the CDR3 is TGTGCCAGCAGTGAAGCTAAAAGGGGGACCGGGGAGCTGTTTTTT. Amino acids: CASSEAKRGTGELFF.

The sample holds a few counts of this clone. V is TRBV6-5 and J is TRBJ1-1, with a weak D call TRBD1 (6 bases). The CDR3 consists of 12 residues. The germline V and J ends were trimmed by 5 bases and 7 bases, with 11 bases remaining between them. Germline V gene sequence: CDR1 MNHEY, CDR2 SVGAGI. CDR3 in DNA: TGTGCCAGCAGTACCCGACAGGTTGAAGCTTTCTTT. Amino acids: CASSTRQVEAFF.

A remark on this clone: Its ends do not fully match the called genes, so a read error is possible. The V and J genes are TRBV4-2 and TRBJ1-2; tentatively, D is TRBD1 (5 bases). Germline CDR1 reads LGHNA; CDR2 reads YNFKEQ. The CDR3 length is 16 residues. The CDR3, as DNA: TGTGCCAGCAACCAAGATGTCGGACACAACAACTATGGCTACACCTTC. Translating it yields CASNQDVGHNNYGYTF.

The J gene is TRBJ2-1, the V gene TRBV19, with 9 bases fitting TRBD2. The J segment lost 0 bases and the V segment lost 7 bases, leaving 7 bases of the junction unmatched. Germline V gene lookup returns CDR1 LNHDA and CDR2 SQIVND (reference sequence). CDR3 length: 16 amino acids. The CDR3 sequence: CASTVNSGSSYNEQFF. The CDR3 DNA reads TGTGCCAGTACGGTTAATAGCGGGAGCTCCTACAATGAGCAGTTCTTC.

The CDR3 region is CASSTLLGLGGEQFF. In DNA form, the CDR3 reads TGTGCCAGCAGCACTCTACTAGGCCTCGGTGGTGAGCAGTTCTTC. This chain links TRBV11-1 with TRBJ2-1; a possible D gene is TRBD2 (5 bases). The CDR3 spans 15 residues. In germline, CDR1 is SGHAT, CDR2 FQDESV (reference sequence). Trimming left V 5 bases short and J 9 bases short, with 20 bases between.

The chain uses TRBV4-2 and TRBJ1-5; 10 nucleotides match TRBD1. The CDR3 extends over 16 amino acids. V gave up 2 bases and J gave up 6 bases; unmatched junction bases: 7. CDR1 is LGHNA, CDR2 YNFKEQ, per germline. CDR3 protein: CASSQRGQGYVQPQHF. CDR3 in DNA: TGTGCCAGCAGCCAAAGGGGACAGGGGTATGTTCAGCCCCAGCATTTT.

The chain joins TRBV5-4 to TRBJ1-1; D remains unclear. Trimming cost V 0 bases and J 1 base, with 7 bases left between them. The germline V gene encodes CDR1 SGHNT and CDR2 YYREEE (reference sequence). The CDR3 spans 14 residues. CDR3 protein: CASSLAGKNTEAFF. CDR3 bases: TGTGCCAGCAGCTTGGCCGGGAAGAACACTGAAGCTTTCTTT.

The rearrangement joins TRBV19 to TRBJ2-7; 10 positions agree with TRBD2. Trimming removed 6 bases from V and 2 bases from J; junction bases left unmatched: 7. Germline V lookup: CDR1 LNHDA, CDR2 SQIVND (reference sequence). The CDR3 length is 15 residues. The CDR3 reads CASRPRTSGTYEQYF. CDR3 DNA sequence: TGTGCCAGTAGACCGCGGACTAGCGGAACCTACGAGCAGTACTTC.

The J gene is TRBJ2-1, the V gene TRBV11-2; 9 nucleotides agree with TRBD1. V shed 4 bases and J 4 bases; nucleotides not matched to a gene: 17. From germline, CDR1 is SGHAT and CDR2 FQNNGV. The CDR3 spans 19 residues. The CDR3 DNA reads as TGTGCCAGCAGCTCGGACTACAGGGGGCGGATCAACCTTTACAATGAGCAGTTCTTC. This encodes CASSSDYRGRINLYNEQFF.

The rearrangement joins TRBV5-6 to TRBJ1-5; possible D gene TRBD1, 5 bases. V was shortened by 0 bases and J by 6 bases, with 16 bases between the two germline ends. The CDR3 spans 16 residues. Germline V gene lookup returns CDR1 SGHDT and CDR2 YYEEEE. This CDR3 reads CASSLGLSQGGQPQHF. The CDR3, as DNA: TGTGCCAGCAGCTTGGGGTTGAGTCAGGGAGGTCAGCCCCAGCATTTT.